The following is a T cell receptor beta chain sequence with its context. Produced via immunoSEQ multiplex PCR; TCRdb's table is partial and in-frame only. The repertoire holds about 190,000 clones, with about 88% as singletons. The V end was cut by 5 bases, the J end by 6 bases, with 12 bases between. The germline CDR1 and CDR2 sequences are MRHNA and SNTAGT. CDR3 length: 13 amino acids. This sample was included in a study of blood T cell repertoires in COVID-19. Study overall: Specimens from acute and convalescent COVID-19 originated in the United States, Italy and Spain. T cells, B-cell-depleted T cells, or PBMCs provided the cDNA or gDNA that served as material.

The genes are TRBV6-4 and TRBJ2-3; D is uncertain. Sequences were obtained from peripheral blood. This clonotype was sampled from a man aged 25 to 40 with acute or convalescent COVID-19. The CDR3 DNA reads as TGTGCCAGCAGTTACACCGCCCAGGATACGCAGTATTTT. It is translated as CASSYTAQDTQYF.